This T cell receptor (beta chain) was documented in a study of blood T cells in healthy people across ages. The CDR3 spans 15 residues. From germline, CDR1 is MNHNS and CDR2 SASEGT. A second PCR of about 6 to 12 cycles used a sample-barcoded 5' primer and a J-beta primer mix. TCRdb re-derived calls from the 5' RACE reads in MiXCR, one entry per CDR3 protein. The sample contains roughly 500,000 distinct CDR3 sequences, 20% to 30% of which appear only once. Another study also made use of these data, one on T cells of mothers and their children.

Sample: blood. The clonotype comes from a boy younger than 18 in good health. V is TRBV6-1 and J is TRBJ2-5; TRBD2 agrees at 9 bases. TRBJ2-1 explains the end of the DNA better; the J call may be wrong. In nucleotides, the CDR3 is TGTGCCAGCAGAATAGCGGGGGCGAATATTAATGAGCAGTTCTTC. Translation: CASRIAGANINEQFF.